What follows are 10 T cell receptor beta chains derived from one specimen sequenced in a study of control samples from healthy donors and cancer patients. Measured with immunoSEQ multiplex PCR; TCRdb has only the in-frame clones, and not every one. The table lists 150,000 to 200,000 clones, 70% to 90% of them singletons. The sample taken for sequencing was blood. These receptors were taken from a man aged 25 to 40 in good health.

The V and J genes are TRBV27 and TRBJ1-1, with D unresolved. The CDR3 sequence is 17 residues long. Germline V gene lookup returns CDR1 MNHEY and CDR2 SMNVEV (reference sequence). V was trimmed by 2 bases and J by 1 base, leaving 17 bases between them. The CDR3 nucleotides read TGTGCCAGCAGTTTAGACCGCACTAGGGCCCGGAACACTGAAGCTTTCTTT. The encoded protein is CASSLDRTRARNTEAFF.

The gene calls are TRBV28 and TRBJ1-2, with D perhaps TRBD1 (6 bases). CDR3 length: 15 residues. Trimming removed 5 bases from V and 4 bases from J, with 17 bases in between. Germline lookup yields CDR1 MDHEN and CDR2 SYDVKM. The CDR3 spells CASSLSPGTSYGYTF. The CDR3 nucleotides are TGTGCCAGCAGTCTAAGCCCTGGGACAAGCTATGGCTACACCTTC.

V usage is TRBV10-2 and J usage is TRBJ1-6, with TRBD1 matching 10 bases. J lost 10 bases, V lost 10 bases, and 10 bases had no gene match. Germline V lookup: CDR1 WSHSY, CDR2 SAAADI. This CDR3 is 14 amino acids long. CDR3 sequence: CATLRDRGRSPLHF. The CDR3 DNA follows: TGCGCCACTCTCCGGGACAGGGGACGCTCACCCCTCCACTTT.

The chain couples TRBV6-1 to TRBJ2-6; D gene ambiguous. V dropped 1 base and J dropped 2 bases, with 9 bases sitting between them. Germline values: CDR1 MNHNS, CDR2 SASEGT. This CDR3 is 16 amino acids long. CDR3 sequence (DNA): TGTGCCAGCAGTGAAGGAAGGGTAGCTGGGGCCAACGTCCTGACTTTC. The encoded protein is CASSEGRVAGANVLTF.

The chain is built from TRBV2 and TRBJ2-5, with D possibly TRBD2 on 6 matching bases. Between the trimmed V and J ends, which lost 3 bases and 1 base, there was a span of 6 bases. Germline loops: CDR1 SNHLY, CDR2 FYNNEI. The CDR3 extends over 13 amino acids. This chain's CDR3 is CASSEGLQETQYF. DNA of the CDR3: TGTGCCAGCAGTGAGGGACTCCAAGAGACCCAGTACTTC.

The chain couples TRBV10-3 to TRBJ1-5; weak D call: TRBD1 (5 bases). Trimming shortened V by 8 bases and J by 7 bases, and 15 bases separated the two germline ends. CDR3 length: 13 residues. Looked up from germline, CDR1 is ENHRY and CDR2 is SYGVKD. The CDR3 sequence is CAIGAATFQPQHF. The CDR3 coding sequence is TGTGCCATCGGGGCGGCTACATTCCAGCCCCAGCATTTT.

The chain combines TRBV27 with TRBJ2-3; TRBD2 matches at 7 bases. With V trimmed by 3 bases and J by 6 bases, 0 bases remained unmatched. The CDR3 is made up of 12 amino acids. Germline CDR1 is MNHEY and CDR2 is SMNVEV (reference sequence). As DNA, the CDR3 is TGTGCCAGCAGTTTCGGGGGGGATACGCAGTATTTT. It encodes CASSFGGDTQYF.

The rearrangement uses TRBV25-1 and TRBJ1-5; D unclear. Per germline, CDR1 MGHDK and CDR2 SYGVNS. V lost 1 base and J 7 bases, leaving 5 bases between the germline ends. The CDR3 length is 12 residues. This CDR3 is CASSESNQPQHF. The CDR3 nucleotides are TGTGCCAGCAGTGAATCCAACCAGCCCCAGCATTTT.

The chain joins TRBV6-1 to TRBJ1-1, with D perhaps TRBD1 (5 bases). CDR1 is MNHNS, CDR2 SASEGT, per germline. The CDR3 loop spans 14 amino acids. Between the trimmed V and J ends, which lost 2 bases and 4 bases, there was a span of 11 bases. The DNA of the CDR3 is TGTGCCAGCAGTGAACAGGGAAGGGGCACTGAAGCTTTCTTT. As protein: CASSEQGRGTEAFF.

The J gene is TRBJ2-2, the V gene TRBV11-3; TRBD1 agrees at 7 bases. The ends lost 1 base at V and 2 bases at J; junction bases unmatched: 10. This CDR3 spans 18 amino acids. Per germline, CDR1 SGHNT and CDR2 YENEEA. The CDR3 DNA reads TGTGCCAGCAGCTTAGCTCGTTTGGGACAGAGCAACACCGGGGAGCTGTTTTTT. Protein: CASSLARLGQSNTGELFF. Drawing the rest from reference TRBV11-3 and TRBJ2-2, the complete variable domain is EAGVVQSPRYKIIEKKQPVAFWCNPISGHNTLYWYLQNLGQGPELLIRYENEEAVDDSQLPKDRFSAERLKGVDSTLKIQPAELGDSAVYLCASSLARLGQSNTGELFFGEGSRLTVL.